This entry features one TCR beta chain sequence. The antigen remains undetermined. This entry is derived from a study of cytomegalovirus exposure and HLA in healthy donors. Study results and caveats: When presence/absence was analysed, sequencing depth was taken to be roughly uniform across donors. Researchers catalogued roughly 150 TCR beta chains as cytomegalovirus-associated.

Among the donors, all were healthy bone marrow donors. 60 Vbeta and 13 Jbeta primers were used in PCR. Repertoires were generated with immunoSEQ multiplex PCR, while TCRdb's copy carries only in-frame clones and drops some. The sample contains some 80,000 clones, around 78% of which appear only once. Germline loops: CDR1 SGHRS, CDR2 YFSETQ. Trimming removed 2 bases at V and 7 bases at J, with 13 bases between. This CDR3 is built from 13 residues. The sequence derives from a man aged 40-49 years in good health and CMV-seronegative. The V and J genes are TRBV5-1 and TRBJ2-7; a possible D gene is TRBD2 (6 bases). Sample: PBMCs. CDR3: CASSFRAGWEQYF. The CDR3 region has the DNA TGCGCCAGCAGCTTCAGGGCGGGATGGGAGCAGTACTTC.